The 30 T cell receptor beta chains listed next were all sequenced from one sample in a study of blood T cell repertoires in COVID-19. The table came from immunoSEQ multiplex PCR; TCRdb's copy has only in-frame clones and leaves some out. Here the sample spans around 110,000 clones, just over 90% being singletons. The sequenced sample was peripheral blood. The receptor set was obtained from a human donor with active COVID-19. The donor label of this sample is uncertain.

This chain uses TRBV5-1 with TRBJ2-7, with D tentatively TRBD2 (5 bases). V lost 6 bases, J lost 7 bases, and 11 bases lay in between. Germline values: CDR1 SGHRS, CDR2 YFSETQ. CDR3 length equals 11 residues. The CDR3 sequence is CASKEGSEQYF. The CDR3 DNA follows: TGCGCCAGCAAAGAGGGTAGTGAGCAGTACTTC.

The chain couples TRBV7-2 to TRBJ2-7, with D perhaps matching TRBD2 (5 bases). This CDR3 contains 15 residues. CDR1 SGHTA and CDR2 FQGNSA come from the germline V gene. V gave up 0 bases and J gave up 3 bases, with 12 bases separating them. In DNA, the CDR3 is TGTGCCAGCAGCTTAGCGAGGGCAGGATTCTACGAGCAGTACTTC. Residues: CASSLARAGFYEQYF. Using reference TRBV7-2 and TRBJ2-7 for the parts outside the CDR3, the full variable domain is GAGVSQSPSNKVTEKGKDVELRCDPISGHTALYWYRQSLGQGLEFLIYFQGNSAPDKSGLPSDRFSAERTGGSVSTLTIQRTQQEDSAVYLCASSLARAGFYEQYFGPGTRLTVT.

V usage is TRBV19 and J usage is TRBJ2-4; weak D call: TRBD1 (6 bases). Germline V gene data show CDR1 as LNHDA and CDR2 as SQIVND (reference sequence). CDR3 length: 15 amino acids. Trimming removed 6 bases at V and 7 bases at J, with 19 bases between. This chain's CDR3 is CASSLKGVGSNIQYF. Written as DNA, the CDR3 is TGTGCCAGTAGCCTCAAGGGGGTAGGGTCGAACATTCAGTACTTC.

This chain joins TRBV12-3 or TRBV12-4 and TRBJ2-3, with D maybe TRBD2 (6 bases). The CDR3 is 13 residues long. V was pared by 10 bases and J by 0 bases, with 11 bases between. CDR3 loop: CANGRSSTDTQYF. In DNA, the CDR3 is TGTGCCAACGGGAGATCAAGCACAGATACGCAGTATTTT.

In nucleotides, the CDR3 is TGTGCCAGCAGCGGTGACATCCCCCCATACGAGCAGTACTTC. Translating it yields CASSGDIPPYEQYF. The chain uses TRBV5-6 and TRBJ2-7; D gene uncertain. The CDR3 extends over 14 amino acids. The germline gives CDR1 SGHDT, CDR2 YYEEEE. Deletions cut 4 bases from V and 4 bases from J, with 15 bases between.

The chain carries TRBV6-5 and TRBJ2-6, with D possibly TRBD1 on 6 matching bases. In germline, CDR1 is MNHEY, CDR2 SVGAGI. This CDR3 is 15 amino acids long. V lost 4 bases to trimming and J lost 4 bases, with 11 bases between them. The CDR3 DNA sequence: TGTGCCAGCAGTTCTACAGGGTCAGGGGCCAACGTCCTGACTTTC. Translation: CASSSTGSGANVLTF.

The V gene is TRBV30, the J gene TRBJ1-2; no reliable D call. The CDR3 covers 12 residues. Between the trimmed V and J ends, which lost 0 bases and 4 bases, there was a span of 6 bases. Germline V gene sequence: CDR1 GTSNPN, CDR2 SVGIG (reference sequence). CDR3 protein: CAWSVRAYGYTF. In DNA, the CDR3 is TGTGCCTGGAGTGTAAGAGCCTATGGCTACACCTTC.

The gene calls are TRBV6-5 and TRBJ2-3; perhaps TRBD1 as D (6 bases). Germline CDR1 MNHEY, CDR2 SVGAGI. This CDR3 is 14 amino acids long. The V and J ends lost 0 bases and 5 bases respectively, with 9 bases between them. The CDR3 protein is CASSYSTGKDTQYF. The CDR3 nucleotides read TGTGCCAGCAGTTACTCGACAGGAAAAGATACGCAGTATTTT.

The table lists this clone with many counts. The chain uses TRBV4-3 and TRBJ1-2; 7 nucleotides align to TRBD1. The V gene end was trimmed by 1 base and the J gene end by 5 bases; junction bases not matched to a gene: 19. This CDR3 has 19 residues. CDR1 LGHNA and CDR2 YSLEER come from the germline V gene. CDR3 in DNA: TGCGCCAGCAGCCAAGTTCTGGGGCCAGGGGGTTTGTCGCGGTATGGCTACACCTTC. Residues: CASSQVLGPGGLSRYGYTF.

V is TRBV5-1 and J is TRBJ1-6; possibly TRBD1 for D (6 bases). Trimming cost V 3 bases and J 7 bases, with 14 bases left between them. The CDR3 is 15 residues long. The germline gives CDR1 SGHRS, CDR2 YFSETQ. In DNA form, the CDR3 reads TGCGCCAGCAGCTCCCAGGGGAAGTGGAATTCACCCCTCCACTTT. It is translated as CASSSQGKWNSPLHF.

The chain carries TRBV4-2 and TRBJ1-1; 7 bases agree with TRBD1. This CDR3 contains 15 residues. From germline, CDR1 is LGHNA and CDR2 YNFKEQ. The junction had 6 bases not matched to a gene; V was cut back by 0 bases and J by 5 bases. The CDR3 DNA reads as TGTGCCAGCAGCCAAGAGAACAGGGGCGCGACTGAAGCTTTCTTT. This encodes CASSQENRGATEAFF.

The chain's CDR3 is CASSVGAGGQETQYF. Written as DNA, the CDR3 is TGCGCCAGCAGCGTCGGAGCGGGGGGCCAAGAGACCCAGTACTTC. This chain joins TRBV5-1 and TRBJ2-5; TRBD2 agrees at 9 bases. Germline CDR1 and CDR2: SGHRS and YFSETQ. This CDR3 has 15 amino acids. V was clipped by 4 bases and J by 1 base; unmatched bases: 5. The full variable domain, with the rest looked up from reference TRBV5-1 and TRBJ2-5, is KAGVTQTPRYLIKTRGQQVTLSCSPISGHRSVSWYQQTPGQGLQFLFEYFSETQRNKGNFPGRFSGRQFSNSRSEMNVSTLELGDSALYLCASSVGAGGQETQYFGPGTRLLVL.

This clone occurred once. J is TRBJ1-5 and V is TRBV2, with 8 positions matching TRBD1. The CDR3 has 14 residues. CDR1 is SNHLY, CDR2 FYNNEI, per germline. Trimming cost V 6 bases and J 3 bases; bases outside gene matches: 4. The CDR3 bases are TGTGCCAGCAGCTTCAGGGGGCTCAATCAGCCCCAGCATTTT. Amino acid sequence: CASSFRGLNQPQHF.

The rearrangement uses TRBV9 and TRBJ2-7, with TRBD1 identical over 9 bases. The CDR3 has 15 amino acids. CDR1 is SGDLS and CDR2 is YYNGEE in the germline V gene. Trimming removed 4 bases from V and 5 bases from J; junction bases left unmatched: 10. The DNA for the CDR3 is TGTGCCAGCAGCCCCGCCCTGGGACAGGGTAACGAGCAGTACTTC. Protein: CASSPALGQGNEQYF.

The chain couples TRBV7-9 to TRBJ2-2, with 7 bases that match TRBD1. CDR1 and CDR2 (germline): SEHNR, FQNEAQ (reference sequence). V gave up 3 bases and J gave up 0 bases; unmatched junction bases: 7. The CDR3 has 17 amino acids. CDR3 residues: CASSFRSGTANTGELFF. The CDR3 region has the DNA TGTGCCAGCAGCTTCAGATCCGGGACAGCGAACACCGGGGAGCTGTTTTTT.

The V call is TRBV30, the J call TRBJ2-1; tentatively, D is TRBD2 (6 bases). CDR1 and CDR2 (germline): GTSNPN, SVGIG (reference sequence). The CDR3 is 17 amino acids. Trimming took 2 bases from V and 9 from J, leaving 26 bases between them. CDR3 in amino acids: CAWSTGGPLSMTAEQFF. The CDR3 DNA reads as TGTGCCTGGAGTACCGGGGGTCCCCTTTCGATGACGGCTGAGCAGTTCTTC.

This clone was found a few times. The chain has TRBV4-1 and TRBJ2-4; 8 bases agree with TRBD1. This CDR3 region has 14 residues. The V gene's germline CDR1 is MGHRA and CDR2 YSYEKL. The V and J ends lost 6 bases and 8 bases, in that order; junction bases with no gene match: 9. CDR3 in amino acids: CASSQDRVGDIQYF. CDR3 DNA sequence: TGCGCCAGCAGTCAGGACAGGGTCGGAGACATTCAGTACTTC.

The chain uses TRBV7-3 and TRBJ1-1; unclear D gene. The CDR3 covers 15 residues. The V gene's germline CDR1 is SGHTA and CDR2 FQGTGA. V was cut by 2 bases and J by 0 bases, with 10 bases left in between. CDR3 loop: CASSLPGGMNTEAFF. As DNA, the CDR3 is TGTGCCAGCAGCTTACCTGGCGGTATGAACACTGAAGCTTTCTTT.

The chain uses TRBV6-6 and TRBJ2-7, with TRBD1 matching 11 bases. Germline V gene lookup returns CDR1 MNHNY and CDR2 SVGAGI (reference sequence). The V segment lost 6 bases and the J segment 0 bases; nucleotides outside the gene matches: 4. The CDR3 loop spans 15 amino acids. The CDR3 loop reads CASRQGTGGSYEQYF. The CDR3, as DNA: TGTGCCAGCAGGCAGGGGACAGGGGGCTCCTACGAGCAGTACTTC.

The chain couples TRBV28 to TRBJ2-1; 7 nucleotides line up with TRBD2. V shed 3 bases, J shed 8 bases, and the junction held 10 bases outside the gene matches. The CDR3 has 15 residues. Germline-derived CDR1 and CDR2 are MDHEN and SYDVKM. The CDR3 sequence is CASSLGRQLAYEQFF. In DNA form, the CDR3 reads TGTGCCAGCAGTTTGGGCCGCCAACTAGCGTATGAGCAGTTCTTC.

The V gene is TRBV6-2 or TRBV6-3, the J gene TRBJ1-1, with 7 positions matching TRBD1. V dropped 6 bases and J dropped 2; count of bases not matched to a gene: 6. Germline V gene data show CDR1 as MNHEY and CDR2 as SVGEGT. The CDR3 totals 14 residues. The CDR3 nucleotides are TGTGCCAGCAGCCCGACAGGGTCCAACACTGAAGCTTTCTTT. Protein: CASSPTGSNTEAFF.

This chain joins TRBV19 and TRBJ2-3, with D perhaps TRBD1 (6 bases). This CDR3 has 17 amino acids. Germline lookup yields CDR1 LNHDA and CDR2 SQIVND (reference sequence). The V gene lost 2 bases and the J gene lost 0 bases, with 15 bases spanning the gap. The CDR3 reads CASSIRPRGHSTDTQYF. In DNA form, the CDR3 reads TGTGCCAGTAGTATACGGCCTAGGGGACACAGCACAGATACGCAGTATTTT.

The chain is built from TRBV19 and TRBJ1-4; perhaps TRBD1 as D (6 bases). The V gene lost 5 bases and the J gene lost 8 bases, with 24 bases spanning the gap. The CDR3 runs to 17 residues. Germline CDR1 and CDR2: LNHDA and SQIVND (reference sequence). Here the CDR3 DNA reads TGTGCCAGTAGTTCAGACTCAAGCGGGGGGCTTCGGGAAAAACTGTTTTTT. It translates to CASSSDSSGGLREKLFF.

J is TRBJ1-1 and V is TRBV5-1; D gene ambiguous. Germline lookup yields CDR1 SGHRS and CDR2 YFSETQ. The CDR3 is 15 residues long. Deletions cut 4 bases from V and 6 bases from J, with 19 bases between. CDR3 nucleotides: TGCGCCAGCAGCCCACCTCGGGTCGGGGAGGCTGAAGCTTTCTTT. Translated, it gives CASSPPRVGEAEAFF.

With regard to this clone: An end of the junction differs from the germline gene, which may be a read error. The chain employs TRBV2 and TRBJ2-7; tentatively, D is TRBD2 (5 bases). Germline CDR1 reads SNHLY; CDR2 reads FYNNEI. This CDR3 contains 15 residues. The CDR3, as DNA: TGTGCCAGCAGCGAAGCCTTCTCGTCTAGCCGCCCGGGTTACTTC. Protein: CASSEAFSSSRPGYF.

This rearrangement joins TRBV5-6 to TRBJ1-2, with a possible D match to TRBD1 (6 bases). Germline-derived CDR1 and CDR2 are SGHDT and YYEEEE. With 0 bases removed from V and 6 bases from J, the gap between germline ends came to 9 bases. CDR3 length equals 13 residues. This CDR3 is CASSLGRGDGYTF. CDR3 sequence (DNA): TGTGCCAGCAGCTTGGGCAGGGGTGATGGCTACACCTTC.

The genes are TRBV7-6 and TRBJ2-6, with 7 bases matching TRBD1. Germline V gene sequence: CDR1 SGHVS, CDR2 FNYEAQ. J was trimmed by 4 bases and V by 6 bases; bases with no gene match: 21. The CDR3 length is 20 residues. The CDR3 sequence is CASRPKGAAVPLDGANVLTF. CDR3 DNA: TGTGCCAGCAGACCCAAGGGGGCGGCAGTACCCTTAGACGGGGCCAACGTCCTGACTTTC.

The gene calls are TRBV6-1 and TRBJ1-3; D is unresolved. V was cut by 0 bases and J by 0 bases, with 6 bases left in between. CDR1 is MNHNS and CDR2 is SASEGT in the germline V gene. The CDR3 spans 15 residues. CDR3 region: CASSEAGISGNTIYF. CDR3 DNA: TGTGCCAGCAGTGAAGCTGGCATCTCTGGAAACACCATATATTTT.

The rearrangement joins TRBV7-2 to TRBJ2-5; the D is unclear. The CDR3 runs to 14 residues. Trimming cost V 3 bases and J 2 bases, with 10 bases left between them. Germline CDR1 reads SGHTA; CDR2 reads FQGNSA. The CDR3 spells CASSFTGRQETQYF. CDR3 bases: TGTGCCAGCAGCTTTACTGGTAGACAAGAGACCCAGTACTTC.

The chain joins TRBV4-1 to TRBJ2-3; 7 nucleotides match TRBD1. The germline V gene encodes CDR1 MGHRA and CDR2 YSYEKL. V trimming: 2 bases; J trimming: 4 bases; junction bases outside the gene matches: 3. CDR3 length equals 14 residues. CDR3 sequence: CASSQRQGADTQYF. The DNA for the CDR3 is TGCGCCAGCAGCCAAAGACAGGGTGCAGATACGCAGTATTTT.